This record looks at one T cell receptor (beta chain) sequence and its context. This entry belongs to a study of control samples from healthy donors and cancer patients. The CDR3 extends over 16 amino acids. Germline V gives CDR1 SGHKS, CDR2 YYEKEE (reference sequence). Trimming removed 0 bases from V and 7 bases from J, with 16 bases in between. The table came from immunoSEQ multiplex PCR; TCRdb's copy has only in-frame clones and leaves some out. Recorded here are around 190,000 clones; the top ten clones represent 2% to 2.5%. The chain couples TRBV5-5 to TRBJ2-2; the D gene is possibly TRBD1 (5 bases). The source is a woman in her 30s in good health. Specimen: blood. CDR3: CASSLGSVGAGGELFF. CDR3 in DNA: TGTGCCAGCAGCTTGGGCAGTGTTGGGGCCGGCGGGGAGCTGTTTTTT.